The T cell receptor beta chain under discussion was sequenced for a study of Ad26.COV2.S vaccination and SARS-CoV-2 variants. Repertoires were generated with immunoSEQ multiplex PCR, while TCRdb's copy carries only in-frame clones and drops some. The sample contains about 320,000 clones, around 84% of which appear only once. Treatment: 15 to 20 received Ad26.COV2.S at low or high dose, single or two shots; about 5 received placebo; per-sample allocation not given. Day 63 after the first vaccine or placebo injection was the time point for sampling. The J segment lost 4 bases and the V segment lost 4 bases, leaving 24 bases of the junction unmatched. Germline V CDR1 and CDR2: LGHDT, YNNKEL (reference sequence). The CDR3 spans 21 residues. This clone was seen once. Its antigen is as yet unknown. Whole-study findings and limits: Placebo recipients and vaccine recipients were similar in non-spike TCR breadth.

The V call is TRBV3-1 (or the pseudogene TRBV3-2), the J call TRBJ1-1, with 10 bases matching TRBD1. The material was peripheral blood, obtained in a trial of Ad26.COV2.S vaccine versus placebo. The TCR sequence derives from a person between 18 and 65 years old who received the Ad26.COV2.S COVID-19 vaccine or a placebo. In nucleotides, the CDR3 is TGTGCCAGCAGCCTAAGGGACCTTTATGACAGGGGGCAAGGGGTGGCCACTGAAGCTTTCTTT. It specifies CASSLRDLYDRGQGVATEAFF.